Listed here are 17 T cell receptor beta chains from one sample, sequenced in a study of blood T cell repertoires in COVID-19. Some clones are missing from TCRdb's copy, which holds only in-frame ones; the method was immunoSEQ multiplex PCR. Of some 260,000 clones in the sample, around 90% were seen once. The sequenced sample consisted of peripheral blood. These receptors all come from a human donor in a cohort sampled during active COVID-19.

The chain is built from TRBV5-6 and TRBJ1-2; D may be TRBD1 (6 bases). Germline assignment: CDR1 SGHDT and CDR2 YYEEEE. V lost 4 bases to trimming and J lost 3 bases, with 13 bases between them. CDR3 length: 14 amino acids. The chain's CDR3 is CASSTDQGHYGYTF. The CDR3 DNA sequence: TGTGCCAGCAGCACGGACCAGGGGCACTATGGCTACACCTTC.

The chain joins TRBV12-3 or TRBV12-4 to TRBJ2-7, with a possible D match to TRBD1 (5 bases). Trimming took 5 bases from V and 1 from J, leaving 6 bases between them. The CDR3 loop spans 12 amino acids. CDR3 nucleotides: TGTGCCAGCAGTAGACAGTCCTACGAGCAGTACTTC. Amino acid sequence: CASSRQSYEQYF.

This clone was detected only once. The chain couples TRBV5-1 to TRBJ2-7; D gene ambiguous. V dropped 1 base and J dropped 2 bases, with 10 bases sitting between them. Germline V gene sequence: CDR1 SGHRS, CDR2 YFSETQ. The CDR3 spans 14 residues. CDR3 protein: CASSLRTVTYEQYF. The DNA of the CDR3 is TGCGCCAGCAGCTTGCGTACAGTCACCTACGAGCAGTACTTC. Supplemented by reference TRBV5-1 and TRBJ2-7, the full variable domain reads KAGVTQTPRYLIKTRGQQVTLSCSPISGHRSVSWYQQTPGQGLQFLFEYFSETQRNKGNFPGRFSGRQFSNSRSEMNVSTLELGDSALYLCASSLRTVTYEQYFGPGTRLTVT.

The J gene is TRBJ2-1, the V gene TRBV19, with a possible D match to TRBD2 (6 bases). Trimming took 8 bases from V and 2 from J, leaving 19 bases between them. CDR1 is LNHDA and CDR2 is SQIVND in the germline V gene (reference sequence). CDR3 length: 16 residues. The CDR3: CASSSPGDGPYNEQFF. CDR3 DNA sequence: TGTGCCAGTTCCTCCCCGGGGGACGGACCCTACAATGAGCAGTTCTTC.

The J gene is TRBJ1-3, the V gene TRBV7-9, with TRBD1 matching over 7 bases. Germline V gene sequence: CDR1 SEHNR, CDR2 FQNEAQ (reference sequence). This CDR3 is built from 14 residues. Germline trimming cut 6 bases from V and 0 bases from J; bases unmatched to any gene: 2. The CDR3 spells CASRQGPSGNTIYF. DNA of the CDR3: TGTGCCAGCAGACAGGGGCCCTCTGGAAACACCATATATTTT.

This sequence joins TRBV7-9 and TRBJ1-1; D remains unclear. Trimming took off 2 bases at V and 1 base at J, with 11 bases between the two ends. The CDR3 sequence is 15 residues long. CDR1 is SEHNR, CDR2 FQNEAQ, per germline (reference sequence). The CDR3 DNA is TGTGCCAGCAGCTTAACCAGAGCGCCGAACACTGAAGCTTTCTTT. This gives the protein CASSLTRAPNTEAFF.

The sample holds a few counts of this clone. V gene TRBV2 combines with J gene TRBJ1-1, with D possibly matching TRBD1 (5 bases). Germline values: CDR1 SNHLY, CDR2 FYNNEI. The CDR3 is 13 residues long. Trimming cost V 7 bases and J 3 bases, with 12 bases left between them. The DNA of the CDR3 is TGTGCCAGCATCGACAGTGTCTACACTGAAGCTTTCTTT. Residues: CASIDSVYTEAFF.

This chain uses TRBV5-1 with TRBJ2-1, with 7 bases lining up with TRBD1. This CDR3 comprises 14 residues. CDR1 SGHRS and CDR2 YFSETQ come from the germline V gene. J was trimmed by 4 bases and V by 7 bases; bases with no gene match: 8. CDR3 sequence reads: CASAEGDSYNEQFF. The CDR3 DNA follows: TGCGCCAGCGCAGAGGGGGACAGTTACAATGAGCAGTTCTTC.

The CDR3 DNA reads as TGTGCCAGCAGTTATAGCGGGAGCCAAAATGAGCAGTTCTTC. As protein: CASSYSGSQNEQFF. The rearrangement uses TRBV6-2 or TRBV6-3 and TRBJ2-1; 9 bases map to TRBD2. V was pared by 3 bases and J by 7 bases, with 4 bases of the junction left unmatched. The CDR3 is 14 amino acids. CDR1 is MNHEY and CDR2 is SVGEGT in the germline V gene.

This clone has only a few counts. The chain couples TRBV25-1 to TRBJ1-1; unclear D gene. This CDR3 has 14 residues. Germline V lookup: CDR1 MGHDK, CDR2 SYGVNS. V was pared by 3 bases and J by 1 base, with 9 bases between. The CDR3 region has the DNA TGTGCCAGCAGTGAGATCGATAGGAACACTGAAGCTTTCTTT. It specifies CASSEIDRNTEAFF.

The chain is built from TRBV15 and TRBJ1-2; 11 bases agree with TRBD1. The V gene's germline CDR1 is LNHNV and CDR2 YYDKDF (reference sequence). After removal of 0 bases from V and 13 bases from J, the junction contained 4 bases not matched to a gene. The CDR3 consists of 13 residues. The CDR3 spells CATSRDGQGAGTF. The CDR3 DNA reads TGTGCCACCAGCAGAGATGGACAGGGGGCAGGCACCTTC.

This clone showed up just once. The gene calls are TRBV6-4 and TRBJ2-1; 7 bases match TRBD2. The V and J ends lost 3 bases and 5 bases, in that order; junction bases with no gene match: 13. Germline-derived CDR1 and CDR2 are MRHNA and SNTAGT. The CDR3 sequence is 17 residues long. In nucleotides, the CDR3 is TGTGCCAGCAGTGAGGGGGACTACGGACGGGTGAACAATGAGCAGTTCTTC. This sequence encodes CASSEGDYGRVNNEQFF.

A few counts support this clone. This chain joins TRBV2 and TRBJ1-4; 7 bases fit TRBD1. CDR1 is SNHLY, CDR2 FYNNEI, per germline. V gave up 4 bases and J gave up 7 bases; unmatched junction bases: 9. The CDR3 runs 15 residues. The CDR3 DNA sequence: TGTGCCAGCAGTGGCCAGGGACAGCCTATTGAAAAACTGTTTTTT. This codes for CASSGQGQPIEKLFF.

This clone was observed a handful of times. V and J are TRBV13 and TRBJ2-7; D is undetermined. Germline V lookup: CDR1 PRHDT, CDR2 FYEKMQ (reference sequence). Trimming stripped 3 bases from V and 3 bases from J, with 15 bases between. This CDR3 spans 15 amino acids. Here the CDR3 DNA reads TGTGCCAGCAGCTTCACCTCCACAGACGGCTACGAGCAGTACTTC. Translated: CASSFTSTDGYEQYF.

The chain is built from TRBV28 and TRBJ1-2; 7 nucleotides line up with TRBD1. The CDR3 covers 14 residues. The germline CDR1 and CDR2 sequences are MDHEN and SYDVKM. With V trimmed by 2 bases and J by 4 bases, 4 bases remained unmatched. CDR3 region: CASSLTTGSYGYTF. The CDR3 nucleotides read TGTGCCAGCAGTTTAACGACAGGGAGCTATGGCTACACCTTC.

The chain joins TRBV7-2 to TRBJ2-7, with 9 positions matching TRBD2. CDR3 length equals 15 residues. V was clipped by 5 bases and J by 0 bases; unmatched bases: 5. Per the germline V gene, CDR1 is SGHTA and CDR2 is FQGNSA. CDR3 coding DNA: TGTGCCAGCAGCCTCGGACTAGCGATCTCCTACGAGCAGTACTTC. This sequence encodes CASSLGLAISYEQYF.

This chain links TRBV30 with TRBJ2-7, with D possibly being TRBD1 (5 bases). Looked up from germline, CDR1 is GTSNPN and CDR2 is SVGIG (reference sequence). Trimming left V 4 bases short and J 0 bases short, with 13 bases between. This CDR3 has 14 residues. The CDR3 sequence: CAWMGRQSSYEQYF. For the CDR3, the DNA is TGTGCCTGGATGGGGCGACAGAGCTCCTACGAGCAGTACTTC.